This T cell receptor (beta chain) derives from a study of shared clonotypes between healthy human individuals. The germline V gene encodes CDR1 SEHNR and CDR2 FQNEAQ (reference sequence). The ends were cut back, 3 bases at V and 1 base at J, with 21 bases in the middle. The CDR3 is made up of 19 amino acids. Generated by immunoSEQ multiplex PCR, the TCRdb table keeps only in-frame clones and is missing some. The sample lists 2 million to 2.5 million clones; approximately 96% were seen once. This clone occurred once. Recent vaccinations or acute infections were absent in the healthy HIV-negative adult donors.

This sequence joins TRBV7-9 and TRBJ1-4; perhaps TRBD1 as D (6 bases). Sequenced sample: naive CD4+ T cells sorted from blood. Subset given: CD45RA+ positively selected. The TCR was taken from a man aged 18 to 35 in good health. CDR3 DNA sequence: TGTGCCAGCAGCTTTCGGGGGGGAACAGGGTCGGTAACTAATGAAAAACTGTTTTTT. It specifies CASSFRGGTGSVTNEKLFF.